The rows below give T cell receptor beta chains drawn from one sample of a study of breast tumors, draining lymph nodes, adjacent tissues. TCRdb reprocessed the multiplex PCR reads with MiXCR, giving one entry per CDR3 protein. The repertoire holds some 130,000 distinct CDR3 sequences, with about 20% as singletons. Sequenced input: axillary lymph node tissue. The receptor source for this set is a female donor with breast cancer. Some clones in this sample may be carry-over from other donors' samples. CDR3s include the opening cysteine and the closing phenylalanine or tryptophan. A D gene is named only where the DNA matches it firmly. A row's size may be missing; if present it is once, few, many or a size class.

>TRBJ2-1|TRBV6-2/TRBV6-3|many|-
TGTGCCAGCAGCAACTCCTACAATGAGCAGTTCTTC
CASSNSYNEQFF
>TRBJ2-1|TRBV19|many|-
TGTGCCAGTAGTATACGGGAGTCGGGGAATGAGCAGTTCTTC
CASSIRESGNEQFF
>TRBJ1-4|TRBV5-6|many|-
TGTGCCAGCAGCCAGGGGATTTATCTTTCCCTCAATGAAAAACTGTTTTTT
CASSQGIYLSLNEKLFF
>TRBJ1-2|TRBV29-1|many|-
TGCAGCGTAAAAGTATGGTCAAGGGGCGTTGGCTACACCTTC
CSVKVWSRGVGYTF
>TRBJ2-2|TRBV19|many|-
TGTGCCAGTAGTTACCGGGACCAGAACACCGGGGAGCTGTTTTTT
CASSYRDQNTGELFF
>TRBJ2-1|TRBV5-1|many|TRBD2
TGCGCCAGCATTTCGTGGGGACTAGCGGGTGGGGAGCAGTTCTTC
CASISWGLAGGEQFF
>TRBJ2-1|TRBV10-3|-|TRBD2
TGTGCCATCACAAGACTAGCCTCGGAAGAGCAGTTCTTC
CAITRLASEEQFF
>TRBJ2-1|TRBV20-1|few|TRBD2
TGCAGTGCTAGAGGACTAGCGGGATCGGGTGAGCAGTTCTTC
CSARGLAGSGEQFF
>TRBJ2-4|TRBV20-1|many|-
TGCAGTGGGGCTCGGTTGGCAGACATTCAGTACTTC
CSGARLADIQYF
>TRBJ2-2|TRBV7-2|many|-
TGTGCCAGCAGCTTGAACCCCGGGACCCTGCCCGGGGAGCTGTTTTTT
CASSLNPGTLPGELFF
>TRBJ2-1|TRBV9|many|TRBD2
TGTGCCAGCAGCGCTAGCGGGAATACCTACAATGAGCAGTTCTTC
CASSASGNTYNEQFF
>TRBJ2-7|TRBV10-3|many|TRBD2
TGTGCCATCAGTACTAGCGGGGTTGCCTACGAGCAGTACTTC
CAISTSGVAYEQYF
>TRBJ2-7|TRBV13|many|TRBD1
TGTGCCAGCAGCAGATCGACAGGGCGGGACGAGCAGTACTTC
CASSRSTGRDEQYF
>TRBJ2-7|TRBV5-5|many|TRBD1
TGTGCCAGCAGCTTGTTAGGACAGGGGTCCTACGAGCAGTACTTC
CASSLLGQGSYEQYF
>TRBJ2-6|TRBV4-1|many|TRBD1
TGCGCCAGCAGTTATCCGGGACAGGTTTCTGGGGCCAACGTCCTGACTTTC
CASSYPGQVSGANVLTF
>TRBJ2-3|TRBV9|many|-
TGTGCCAGCTCCCGGGACGTGAGCACAGATACGCAGTATTTT
CASSRDVSTDTQYF
>TRBJ1-3|TRBV20-1|many|-
TGCAGTGCTAGAGGGGGGTCTGGAAACACCATATATTTT
CSARGGSGNTIYF
>TRBJ2-7|TRBV18|many|TRBD1
TGTGCCAGCTCACCACGACAGGGGGTCTACGAGCAGTACTTC
CASSPRQGVYEQYF
>TRBJ1-2|TRBV28|few|TRBD1
TGTGCCAGCAGGCCAGCCGGGACAGGGGAGGGTGGCTACACCTTC
CASRPAGTGEGGYTF
>TRBJ2-3|TRBV20-1|-|TRBD2
TGCAGTGCTAGAGGGGCGGGGGGGCCCACCGGGGCAGATACGCAGTATTTT
CSARGAGGPTGADTQYF
>TRBJ2-7|TRBV20-1|many|TRBD2
TGCAGTGCTATAAACCCTACTGGCGGGAGCTACGAGCAGTACTTC
CSAINPTGGSYEQYF
>TRBJ1-2|TRBV29-1|many|-
TGCAGCGTTGACCCGGGGGCAAGGTATGGCTACACCTTC
CSVDPGARYGYTF
>TRBJ1-6|TRBV3-1|many|TRBD1
TGTGCCAGCAGCCCAACAGGGGCCAACTATAATTCACCCCTCCACTTT
CASSPTGANYNSPLHF
>TRBJ2-5|TRBV7-9|-|TRBD2
TGTGCCAGCAGCTTAGAGGGGACTAGCGGGAGTGGAGAGACCCAGTACTTC
CASSLEGTSGSGETQYF
>TRBJ1-1|TRBV20-1|-|TRBD1
TGCAGTGCCGACAGGGACAAGAGGTTTGCTGAAGCTTTCTTT
CSADRDKRFAEAFF
>TRBJ2-2|TRBV5-8|few|TRBD1
TGTGCCAGCTGGGAAACGACAGGGTGGACCGGGGAGCTGTTTTTT
CASWETTGWTGELFF
>TRBJ1-4|TRBV20-1|many|-
TGCAGTGCAAACGACGGAAATGAAAAACTGTTTTTT
CSANDGNEKLFF
>TRBJ2-1|TRBV20-1|many|TRBD2
TGCAGTGCCATTGGCGGCAGGACTAGGGAGTTCTTC
CSAIGGRTREFF
>TRBJ1-6|TRBV7-9|many|-
TGTGCCAGCAGCATCTCTAGTTCACCCCTCCACTTT
CASSISSSPLHF
>TRBJ2-2|TRBV5-1|many|-
TGCGCCAGCAGCTACTCTGTAGAGGAGCTGTTTTTT
CASSYSVEELFF
>TRBJ2-1|TRBV7-2|many|TRBD2
TGTGCCAGCAGCCCCGGGGGGGGGGCCCCCTACAATGAGCAGTTCTTC
CASSPGGGAPYNEQFF
>TRBJ2-1|TRBV28|-|TRBD2
TGTGCCAGCAGTTCAGGACTAGCCTTCGACAATGAGCAGTTCTTC
CASSSGLAFDNEQFF
>TRBJ2-7|TRBV12-3/TRBV12-4|many|-
TGTGCCAGCAGTTTAGGGCAGTCCTACGAGCAGTACTTC
CASSLGQSYEQYF
>TRBJ2-1|TRBV7-2|many|-
TGTGCCAGCAGCTTAGTCCCCAGGGTGGATGAGCAGTTCTTC
CASSLVPRVDEQFF
>TRBJ2-7|TRBV20-1|many|TRBD2
TGCAGTGCTAGAGATCCGGGAGGCTCTACCTACGAGCAGTACTTC
CSARDPGGSTYEQYF
>TRBJ2-1|TRBV5-1|many|TRBD1
TGCGCCAGCAGCTTGGGACAGGGAATTTACAATGAGCAGTTCTTC
CASSLGQGIYNEQFF